The next 29 T cell receptor beta chains were all read from a single sample in a study of response to subunit inactivated influenza vaccine. One entry per CDR3 protein results from TCRdb running MiXCR on the RT-PCR reads. This table has 500,000 to 600,000 distinct CDR3 sequences, 6.5% to 8% appearing once. The source material was PBMCs from blood, sampled less than 30 months after vaccination. These receptors originate from a man aged 50 to 75 who received an inactivated influenza vaccine.

The chain links TRBV4-2 to TRBJ2-2; D remains unclear. This CDR3 has 15 amino acids. Trimming cost V 0 bases and J 5 bases, with 10 bases left between them. Germline CDR1 LGHNA, CDR2 YNFKEQ. In DNA form, the CDR3 reads TGTGCCAGCAGCCAAGAGTCGTGGCAGACCGGGGAGCTGTTTTTT. Translated, it gives CASSQESWQTGELFF.

This clonotype has just a few counts. The chain links TRBV7-3 to TRBJ2-1; the D is unclear. Trimming cost V 5 bases and J 7 bases, with 12 bases left between them. The CDR3 runs 13 residues. CDR1 and CDR2 from the germline V gene are SGHTA and FQGTGA. DNA for the CDR3: TGTGCCAGCAGCCGACTGTTTATGAATGAGCAGTTCTTC. It specifies CASSRLFMNEQFF.

The J gene is TRBJ2-7, the V gene TRBV28; 9 bases agree with TRBD1. This CDR3 comprises 15 residues. J was trimmed by 3 bases and V by 5 bases; bases with no gene match: 8. Germline lookup yields CDR1 MDHEN and CDR2 SYDVKM. The CDR3 bases are TGTGCCAGCAGTCCGGGACAGGGAATCGTCTACGAGCAGTACTTC. Translating it yields CASSPGQGIVYEQYF.

V and J are TRBV5-1 and TRBJ2-1, with D uncertain. V was trimmed by 6 bases and J by 4 bases, leaving 14 bases between them. Germline-derived CDR1 and CDR2 are SGHRS and YFSETQ. The CDR3 is 14 residues long. CDR3 sequence: CASNSGAGYNEQFF. In DNA form, the CDR3 reads TGCGCCAGCAACTCTGGAGCTGGGTACAATGAGCAGTTCTTC.

The chain combines TRBV20-1 with TRBJ2-7; D uncertain. The CDR3 runs 14 residues. Germline V lookup: CDR1 DFQATT, CDR2 SNEGSKA (reference sequence). V was pared by 6 bases and J by 1 base, with 16 bases between. The CDR3 spells CSAEGMATSYEQYF. DNA of the CDR3: TGCAGTGCCGAAGGGATGGCAACTTCCTACGAGCAGTACTTC.

This chain connects TRBV20-1 to TRBJ1-5; D might be TRBD1 (5 bases). This CDR3 is 15 amino acids long. Trimming took off 0 bases at V and 4 bases at J, with 13 bases between the two ends. Germline V gene sequence: CDR1 DFQATT, CDR2 SNEGSKA (reference sequence). The CDR3 DNA sequence: TGCAGTGCTAGAGATCTGCGACAGATAAATCAGCCCCAGCATTTT. Amino acid sequence: CSARDLRQINQPQHF.

This clonotype was recorded a few times. The rearrangement links TRBV4-1 to TRBJ1-4, with 10 bases fitting TRBD1. The ends lost 5 bases at V and 8 bases at J; junction bases unmatched: 8. The germline CDR1 and CDR2 sequences are MGHRA and YSYEKL. The CDR3 is made up of 15 amino acids. This chain's CDR3 is CASSGPGQGGEKLFF. The CDR3 bases are TGCGCCAGCAGCGGCCCAGGACAGGGGGGAGAAAAACTGTTTTTT.

The chain combines TRBV7-6 with TRBJ2-7; 14 bases align to TRBD2. The CDR3 totals 18 residues. Trimming at V came to 4 bases and at J to 2 bases, leaving 10 bases not matched to a gene. The germline V gene encodes CDR1 SGHVS and CDR2 FNYEAQ. The CDR3 protein is CASSSRRGLAGVAYEQYF. The CDR3 nucleotides are TGTGCCAGCAGCTCCCGAAGGGGACTAGCGGGAGTGGCCTACGAGCAGTACTTC.

The V gene is TRBV27, the J gene TRBJ2-7, with D uncertain. This CDR3 region has 14 residues. The V end was cut by 3 bases, the J end by 3 bases, with 12 bases between. CDR1 is MNHEY, CDR2 SMNVEV, per germline (reference sequence). CDR3 sequence (DNA): TGTGCCAGCAGTTTTCGAGGAGAGGTCTACGAGCAGTACTTC. This sequence encodes CASSFRGEVYEQYF.

The chain joins TRBV12-3 or TRBV12-4 to TRBJ2-3; D remains ambiguous. The CDR3 runs to 13 residues. Trimming removed 4 bases from V and 7 bases from J, with 12 bases in between. The CDR3, as DNA: TGTGCCAGCAGTTCCCTCCTGGGGTATACGCAGTATTTT. Protein: CASSSLLGYTQYF.

This clonotype was picked up a small number of times. This rearrangement joins TRBV24-1 to TRBJ2-3; 9 nucleotides align to TRBD2. CDR3 length: 19 residues. Germline CDR1 KGHDR, CDR2 SFDVKD. J gave up 2 bases and V 5 bases, and 16 bases lay outside the gene matches. This chain's CDR3 is CATSGPSGRRGLATDTQYF. In DNA, the CDR3 is TGTGCCACCAGTGGACCGAGCGGGAGGAGGGGCCTCGCCACAGATACGCAGTATTTT.

This clonotype was recorded many times. This chain links TRBV29-1 with TRBJ2-5; no clear D. This CDR3 region has 13 residues. Germline CDR1 SQVTM, CDR2 ANQGSEA. V lost 7 bases to trimming and J lost 2 bases, with 14 bases between them. In DNA form, the CDR3 reads TGCAGCGCCATGGGATGGCAGCAAGAGACCCAGTACTTC. Amino acids: CSAMGWQQETQYF.

V is TRBV6-5 and J is TRBJ1-2; 9 nucleotides match TRBD1. CDR1 MNHEY and CDR2 SVGAGI come from the germline V gene. The CDR3 contains 14 residues. V lost 2 bases, J lost 8 bases, and 6 bases stayed unmatched. CDR3 amino acids: CASSYMGQGDGYTF. CDR3 nucleotide sequence: TGTGCCAGCAGTTACATGGGACAGGGCGACGGCTACACCTTC.

This clonotype was observed a handful of times. This chain links TRBV10-1 with TRBJ1-2, with TRBD1 matching 7 bases. The CDR3 has 19 residues. Unmatched junction bases numbered 17, after V lost 4 bases and J lost 0 bases. Germline V gene sequence: CDR1 WNHNN, CDR2 SYGVQD (reference sequence). The CDR3 sequence: CASSGQGQYISSANYGYTF. CDR3 nucleotide sequence: TGCGCCAGCAGTGGGCAGGGACAGTACATAAGTTCAGCTAACTATGGCTACACCTTC.

CDR3 in amino acids: CSATPAGGRADTQYF. For the CDR3, the DNA is TGCAGTGCTACCCCAGCGGGGGGGCGGGCAGATACGCAGTATTTT. The rearrangement joins TRBV20-1 to TRBJ2-3; 10 bases align to TRBD2. Losses at the gene ends were 4 bases for V and 4 bases for J; bases not matched to a gene: 8. Germline-derived CDR1 and CDR2 are DFQATT and SNEGSKA (reference sequence). CDR3 size: 15 residues.

This clonotype was counted between two and nine times. The chain carries TRBV9 and TRBJ2-3, with D perhaps matching TRBD1 (5 bases). V was trimmed by 0 bases and J by 2 bases, leaving 10 bases between them. The CDR3 consists of 15 residues. Germline V gene sequence: CDR1 SGDLS, CDR2 YYNGEE. In nucleotides, the CDR3 is TGTGCCAGCAGCGTAGGGGGCCTAACCACAGATACGCAGTATTTT. The encoded protein is CASSVGGLTTDTQYF. The full variable domain, its missing parts supplied by reference TRBV9 and TRBJ2-3, is DSGVTQTPKHLITATGQRVTLRCSPRSGDLSVYWYQQSLDQGLQFLIQYYNGEERAKGNILERFSAQQFPDLHSELNLSSLELGDSALYFCASSVGGLTTDTQYFGPGTRLTVL.

This clonotype has ten or more counts. V usage is TRBV12-3 or TRBV12-4 and J usage is TRBJ2-5; either TRBD1 or TRBD2 may fit D (5 bases each). Trimming pared 0 bases from V and 2 bases from J, leaving 10 bases between. CDR3 length: 15 amino acids. The CDR3 sequence: CASSLAGRTQETQYF. CDR3 nucleotides: TGTGCCAGCAGTTTAGCGGGACGGACACAAGAGACCCAGTACTTC.

This clonotype was counted between two and nine times. An end of the junction does not agree with germline; a read error may underlie this. The chain carries TRBV9 and TRBJ2-2, with 8 bases lining up with TRBD1. Germline-derived CDR1 and CDR2 are SGDLS and YYNGEE. The CDR3 sequence is 16 residues long. The DNA of the CDR3 is TGTGCCAGCAGCGTACGGCAGGGGGCGAATACCGGGGAGCTGTTTTTT. Translation gives CASSVRQGANTGELFF.

This clonotype has a count of ten or more. The chain recombines TRBV4-3 with TRBJ1-2; D is unclear. Germline values: CDR1 LGHNA, CDR2 YSLEER. The CDR3 runs 13 residues. The V and J ends lost 0 bases and 3 bases respectively, with 5 bases between them. The chain's CDR3 is CASSQDSYYGYTF. The CDR3 DNA follows: TGCGCCAGCAGCCAAGACAGTTACTATGGCTACACCTTC.

For the CDR3, the DNA is TGTGCCAGCAGCCGCGCCGGGACAGGGTCCTACGAGCAGTACTTC. Amino acid sequence: CASSRAGTGSYEQYF. The rearrangement links TRBV12-3 or TRBV12-4 to TRBJ2-7, with 9 positions matching TRBD1. J gave up 1 base and V 6 bases, and 7 bases lay outside the gene matches. This CDR3 contains 15 residues.

The chain is built from TRBV7-9 and TRBJ1-1; 9 bases map to TRBD1. CDR3 length equals 17 residues. Unmatched junction bases numbered 8, after V lost 3 bases and J lost 0 bases. Germline V lookup: CDR1 SEHNR, CDR2 FQNEAQ (reference sequence). The CDR3 region is CASSFVPGQGMNTEAFF. CDR3 DNA: TGTGCCAGCAGCTTCGTCCCGGGACAGGGCATGAACACTGAAGCTTTCTTT.

In its sample, this clonotype was seen a few times. The V and J genes are TRBV7-8 and TRBJ1-2; 11 bases fit TRBD1. With 5 bases clipped from V and 2 bases from J, the junction kept 7 bases outside the gene matches. This CDR3 is 16 amino acids long. Germline values: CDR1 SGHVS, CDR2 FQNEAQ. The CDR3 DNA reads TGTGCCAGCAGCCTAAGGCGGGACAGGGGGAACTATGGCTACACCTTC. This gives the protein CASSLRRDRGNYGYTF.

The sample holds many counts of this clonotype. The rearrangement uses TRBV11-2 and TRBJ1-2; maybe TRBD1 (5 bases). Germline V gives CDR1 SGHAT, CDR2 FQNNGV. CDR3 length: 12 residues. Trimming removed 1 base at V and 8 bases at J, with 8 bases between. The CDR3 sequence is CASSLGDWGYTF. As DNA, the CDR3 is TGTGCCAGCAGCTTAGGGGACTGGGGCTACACCTTC.

CDR3 DNA sequence: TGTGCCAGCAGAGGGCCAGGCCCAGGGATTCAGTACTTC. Protein sequence: CASRGPGPGIQYF. The chain links TRBV6-2 or TRBV6-3 to TRBJ2-4, with D possibly matching TRBD1 (5 bases). V dropped 6 bases and J dropped 10 bases, with 16 bases sitting between them. The CDR3 extends over 13 amino acids. CDR1 is MNHEY and CDR2 is SVGEGT in the germline V gene.

The chain employs TRBV7-2 and TRBJ1-2; TRBD1 matches 8 bases. V lost 3 bases to trimming and J lost 3 bases; unmatched junction nucleotides: 9. The CDR3 contains 16 residues. Germline V lookup: CDR1 SGHTA, CDR2 FQGNSA. The CDR3: CASSFSPSDRDYGYTF. CDR3 DNA: TGTGCCAGCAGCTTCTCTCCCTCGGACAGGGACTATGGCTACACCTTC.

In this sample, this clonotype turned up a few times. The chain has TRBV5-1 and TRBJ1-1; no firm D call. The CDR3 covers 13 residues. Trimming cost V 0 bases and J 8 bases, with 11 bases left between them. Germline values: CDR1 SGHRS, CDR2 YFSETQ. The CDR3 protein is CASSLVGGWEAFF. In nucleotides, the CDR3 is TGCGCCAGCAGCTTGGTTGGAGGTTGGGAAGCTTTCTTT.

This clonotype was recorded at least ten times. CDR3 in amino acids: CSAPPERGNIQYF. CDR3 sequence (DNA): TGCAGTGCCCCCCCAGAGAGGGGGAACATTCAGTACTTC. The chain employs TRBV20-1 and TRBJ2-4, with TRBD1 as a possible D gene (6 bases). V lost 6 bases and J lost 7, with 16 bases in between. The CDR3 contains 13 residues. Germline values: CDR1 DFQATT, CDR2 SNEGSKA (reference sequence).

This clonotype was found a few times. V gene TRBV7-2 combines with J gene TRBJ2-1; 8 nucleotides agree with TRBD2. CDR1 and CDR2 from the germline V gene are SGHTA and FQGNSA. The CDR3 sequence is 14 residues long. The V segment lost 6 bases and the J segment 4 bases; nucleotides outside the gene matches: 5. Here the CDR3 DNA reads TGTGCCAGCAGTGAACTAGCGGTGTACAATGAGCAGTTCTTC. This sequence encodes CASSELAVYNEQFF.

This clonotype was observed at least ten times. The chain recombines TRBV28 with TRBJ2-7; TRBD2 might be the D (6 bases). Trimming took off 5 bases at V and 4 bases at J, with 15 bases between the two ends. Per germline, CDR1 MDHEN and CDR2 SYDVKM. The CDR3 totals 14 residues. This CDR3 is CASSPRAGGYEQYF. As DNA, the CDR3 is TGTGCCAGCAGTCCGAGAGCGGGTGGTTACGAGCAGTACTTC.